These T cell receptor beta chains were read from a single sample in a study of cytomegalovirus exposure and HLA in healthy donors. Sequencing used immunoSEQ multiplex PCR; TCRdb keeps in-frame clones, though not all of them. The table has around 100,000 clones, 65% to 85% seen once. The specimen was PBMCs. The source of these receptors is a woman in her late teens or twenties in good health and CMV-seronegative. The CDR3 runs from the conserved cysteine through the conserved F or W. Each record gives: J gene, clone size, D gene, V gene, CDR3 protein, CDR3 DNA. A D gene is named only where the DNA matches it firmly. Size tells how often a clone was seen (once, few, many) or the class of an expanded clone, and some rows leave it out.

>TRBJ2-2|NA|TRBD1|TRBV5-1
CASSSRDSPAGELFF
TGCGCCAGCAGCTCCCGGGACAGTCCGGCCGGGGAGCTGTTTTTT
>TRBJ2-3|NA|NA|TRBV19
CASSIESNTRTDTQYF
TGTGCCAGTAGTATAGAAAGTAACACCCGCACAGATACGCAGTATTTT
>TRBJ2-1|NA|NA|TRBV19
CASTNVEGATYNEQFF
TGTGCCAGTACCAATGTAGAGGGAGCTACCTACAATGAGCAGTTCTTC
>TRBJ1-2|NA|NA|TRBV18
CASSPPMDLGYGYTF
TGTGCCAGCTCACCACCAATGGACTTGGGCTATGGCTACACCTTC
>TRBJ2-5|NA|NA|TRBV7-9
CASSLLGEVETQYF
TGTGCCAGCAGCCTTCTGGGGGAGGTGGAGACCCAGTACTTC
>TRBJ1-3|NA|TRBD1|TRBV5-6
CASSLRQGARSVAGNTIYF
TGTGCCAGCAGCCTTAGACAGGGGGCGCGGTCGGTGGCTGGAAACACCATATATTTT
>TRBJ1-2|NA|NA|TRBV28
CASSFYPDRPNYGYTF
TGTGCCAGCAGCTTTTACCCTGACAGACCTAACTATGGCTACACCTTC
>TRBJ1-1|NA|NA|TRBV2
CASRLISGNTEAFF
TGTGCCAGCAGGCTCATCTCCGGGAACACTGAAGCTTTCTTT
>TRBJ2-3|NA|NA|TRBV6-5
CASSKTETDTQYF
TGTGCCAGCAGTAAGACAGAGACAGATACGCAGTATTTT
>TRBJ1-1|NA|TRBD1|TRBV6-5
CASSSRQGGFDEAFF
TGTGCCAGCAGTTCAAGACAGGGGGGCTTCGATGAAGCTTTCTTT
>TRBJ2-7|few|TRBD2|TRBV6-1
CASSEGSKGGGQYF
TGTGCCAGCAGTGAAGGGAGCAAAGGCGGGGGGCAGTACTTC
>TRBJ2-3|NA|TRBD2|TRBV20-1
CSAGTSDTQYF
TGCAGTGCTGGGACTAGCGATACGCAGTATTTT
>TRBJ2-4|NA|NA|TRBV2
CAKAPPGRHRIQYF
TGTGCCAAAGCACCTCCCGGCAGGCACAGGATTCAGTACTTC
>TRBJ1-3|NA|NA|TRBV10-1
CASSEGASSGNTIYF
TGCGCCAGCAGTGAGGGGGCCTCCTCTGGAAACACCATATATTTT
>TRBJ2-7|NA|TRBD1|TRBV7-9
CASKMEGQGVREQYF
TGTGCCAGCAAAATGGAAGGACAGGGGGTCCGGGAGCAGTACTTC
>TRBJ2-2|NA|NA|TRBV27
CASLLGSEIAGELFF
TGTGCCAGCCTGCTAGGGAGTGAGATAGCCGGGGAGCTGTTTTTT
>TRBJ2-2|NA|NA|TRBV19
CASSIPRRGNTGELFF
TGTGCCAGTAGTATTCCCCGTAGAGGTAACACCGGGGAGCTGTTTTTT
>TRBJ2-1|NA|TRBD2|TRBV6-5
CASSLAGGGNEQFF
TGTGCCAGCAGTTTAGCGGGAGGGGGCAATGAGCAGTTCTTC
>TRBJ1-2|NA|TRBD1|TRBV7-9
CASSTGGLSAGYGYTF
TGTGCCAGCAGCACAGGGGGTCTTAGTGCAGGCTATGGCTACACCTTC
>TRBJ2-3|once|NA|TRBV23-1
CASGGTANTDTQYF
TGCGCCAGCGGAGGGACAGCCAACACAGATACGCAGTATTTT
>TRBJ2-7|NA|NA|TRBV21-1
CASSSKGVQGSGEQYF
TGTGCCAGCAGCTCAAAAGGGGTACAGGGTTCGGGCGAGCAGTACTTC
>TRBJ2-5|NA|NA|TRBV30
CAWGAGETQYF
TGTGCCTGGGGGGCGGGGGAGACCCAGTACTTC
>TRBJ1-5|NA|NA|TRBV19
CASSARNQPQHF
TGTGCCAGTAGTGCGAGGAATCAGCCCCAGCATTTT
>TRBJ1-2|NA|NA|TRBV7-9
CASSLEWVRDGYTF
TGTGCCAGCAGCTTAGAATGGGTCCGGGATGGCTACACCTTC
>TRBJ1-1|NA|NA|TRBV5-1
CASSLAPRGDAEAFF
TGCGCCAGCAGCTTGGCTCCGCGGGGGGACGCTGAAGCTTTCTTT